The 2 T cell receptor beta chains below all came from one sample that was sequenced in a study of radiation and T cells in renal cell carcinoma. The time point denotes: blood 2 weeks post-SBRT. Treatment meaning: 15 Gy SBRT to primary tumor, nephrectomy 4 weeks later. This table comes from immunoSEQ multiplex PCR, and its TCRdb copy is limited to in-frame clones, with some not included. This table has 100,000 to 150,000 clones, more than 75% appearing once. The sample in question was blood, obtained from a patient whose treatment included radiotherapy and nephrectomy. These receptors all come from a woman between 65 and 79 years old with renal cell carcinoma.

The rearrangement joins TRBV9 to TRBJ1-6; D might be TRBD1 (6 bases). Per germline, CDR1 SGDLS and CDR2 YYNGEE. The CDR3 consists of 16 residues. Trimming took off 0 bases at V and 7 bases at J, with 14 bases between the two ends. The CDR3 spells CASSVEGRGGNSPLHF. The DNA of the CDR3 is TGTGCCAGCAGCGTAGAGGGCAGGGGTGGCAATTCACCCCTCCACTTT.

The count of this clone is one. The DNA for the CDR3 is TGTGCCAGTTGTAGAAAGGAGGTTACTTTGCCCAATGAGCAGTTCTTC. This translates into CASCRKEVTLPNEQFF. The genes are TRBV19 and TRBJ2-1, with D tentatively TRBD2 (5 bases). CDR3 length: 16 amino acids. The V end was cut by 8 bases, the J end by 6 bases, with 23 bases between. The germline CDR1 and CDR2 sequences are LNHDA and SQIVND (reference sequence).